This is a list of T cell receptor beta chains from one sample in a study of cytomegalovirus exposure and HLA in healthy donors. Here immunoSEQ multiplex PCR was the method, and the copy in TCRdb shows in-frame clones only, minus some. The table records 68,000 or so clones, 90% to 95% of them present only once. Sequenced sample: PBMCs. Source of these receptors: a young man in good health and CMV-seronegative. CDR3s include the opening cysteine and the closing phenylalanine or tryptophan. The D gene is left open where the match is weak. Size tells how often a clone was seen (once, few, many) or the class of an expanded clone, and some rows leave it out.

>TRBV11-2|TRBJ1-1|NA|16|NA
TGTGCCAGCAGCTTAGAGGCAGGGGTGAGGACCACTGAAGCTTTCTTT
CASSLEAGVRTTEAFF
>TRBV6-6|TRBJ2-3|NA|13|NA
TGTGCCAGCAGTCCTTCAGGGTCAGATACGCAGTATTTT
CASSPSGSDTQYF
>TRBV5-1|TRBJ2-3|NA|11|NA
TGCGCCAGCAGCTTGGACAATACGCAGTATTTT
CASSLDNTQYF
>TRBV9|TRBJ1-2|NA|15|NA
TGTGCCAGCAGCGTAAGTCCTGGGATGGAGGATGGCTACACCTTC
CASSVSPGMEDGYTF
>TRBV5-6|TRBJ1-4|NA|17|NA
TGTGCCAGCAGCTCTCGACAGAAGTTTGCAACTAATGAAAAACTGTTTTTT
CASSSRQKFATNEKLFF
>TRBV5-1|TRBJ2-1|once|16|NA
TGCGCCAGCAGCCGAGGTTATCATCGCTCCTACAATGAGCAGTTCTTC
CASSRGYHRSYNEQFF
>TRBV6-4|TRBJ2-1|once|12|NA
TGTGCCAGCAGGGGTCTCTCGGGTGAGCAGTTCTTC
CASRGLSGEQFF
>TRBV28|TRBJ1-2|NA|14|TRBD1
TGTGCCAGCAGTTTCGACGGGACAGTCTATGGCTACACCTTC
CASSFDGTVYGYTF
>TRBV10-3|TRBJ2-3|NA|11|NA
TGTGCCATCCGAACAGCAGATACGCAGTATTTT
CAIRTADTQYF
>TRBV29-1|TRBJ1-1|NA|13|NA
TGCAGCGTTGGACAGACCCGAGGAACTGAAGCTTTCTTT
CSVGQTRGTEAFF
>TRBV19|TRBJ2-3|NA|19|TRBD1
TGTGCCAGTAGTATCATCGGGACAGGGGCCGAGCCTTTGAGGGGTACGCAGTATTTT
CASSIIGTGAEPLRGTQYF
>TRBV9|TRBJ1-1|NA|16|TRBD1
TGTGCCAGCAGCGACGACAGGGGGCGCTTCCGGACTGAAGCTTTCTTT
CASSDDRGRFRTEAFF
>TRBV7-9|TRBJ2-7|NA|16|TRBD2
TGTGCCAGCAGCTTAGGCCTTAGCGGGAGCTCCTACGAGCAGTACTTC
CASSLGLSGSSYEQYF
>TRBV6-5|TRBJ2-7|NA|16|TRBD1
TGTGCCAGCAGTTCCGGAAGGACAGGGCTTTCGCACGAGCAGTACTTC
CASSSGRTGLSHEQYF
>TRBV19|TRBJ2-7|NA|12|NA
TGTGCCAGTCCTCAGGGAAGGTACGAGCAGTACTTC
CASPQGRYEQYF
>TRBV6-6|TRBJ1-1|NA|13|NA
TGTGCCAGCAGCTCGACAGAGAACACTGAAGCTTTCTTT
CASSSTENTEAFF
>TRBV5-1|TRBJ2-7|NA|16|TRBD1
TGCGCCAGCAGCCAGACCCGGCAGGGGGCGGGCTACGAGCAGTACTTC
CASSQTRQGAGYEQYF
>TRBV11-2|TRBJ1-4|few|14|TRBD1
TGTGCCAGCAGCCGCGACAGGGGGCGTGAAAAACTGTTTTTT
CASSRDRGREKLFF
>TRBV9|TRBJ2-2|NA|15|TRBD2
TGTGCCAGCAGCTCTAGCGGGAGTGTCGCCGGGGAGCTGTTTTTT
CASSSSGSVAGELFF
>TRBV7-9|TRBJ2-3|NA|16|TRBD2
TGTGCCAGCAGCTTTAGGGCGGGAGGGGCGCCAGATACGCAGTATTTT
CASSFRAGGAPDTQYF
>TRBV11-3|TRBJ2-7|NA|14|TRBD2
TGTGCCAGCAGCTCGGGCGGGAGTGGCGACGAGCAGTACTTC
CASSSGGSGDEQYF
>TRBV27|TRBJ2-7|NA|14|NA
TGTGCCAGCAGTTTAGGCAGGGGATTTGGGGAGCAGTACTTC
CASSLGRGFGEQYF